This T cell receptor (beta chain) was identified in a study of shared clonotypes between healthy human individuals. Findings and limits, study-wide: Naive subsets usually exceeded memory subsets in estimated richness.

Comment on this clone: No antigen is known for it.

J was trimmed by 4 bases and V by 4 bases; bases with no gene match: 3. This CDR3 contains 13 residues. The germline CDR1 and CDR2 sequences are GTSNPN and SVGIG (reference sequence). Memory CD4+ cells were the fraction left after CD45RA+ naive selection. Assay execution proceeded at the deep level. Over several immunoSEQ plates, each subset's genomic DNA was distributed in even portions. The repertoire was sequenced with immunoSEQ multiplex PCR; TCRdb's copy has only in-frame clones and lacks some. The sample holds about 1.1 million clones; about 84% are singletons and the top ten take under 0.65%. The sample consisted of memory CD4+ T cells from PBMCs. The subset is: CD45RA-negative fraction. The gene calls are TRBV30 and TRBJ2-5; TRBD1 aligns across 10 bases. This TCR derives from a man between 18 and 35 years old in good health. Some clones in this sample may be carry-over from other donors' samples. CDR3 nucleotides: TGTGCCTGGACCCGACAGGGGGCAGAGACCCAGTACTTC. As protein: CAWTRQGAETQYF.